This is a list of T cell receptor beta chains from one sample in a study of a mutant IDH1 vaccine in newly diagnosed glioma. Generated by immunoSEQ multiplex PCR, the TCRdb table keeps only in-frame clones and is missing some. The repertoire holds about 52,000 clones, with roughly 91% as singletons. Their antigens are not known. Sample: PBMCs, taken from a glioma patient whose treatment included an IDH1 peptide vaccine. These receptors were obtained from a man in his fifties with glioma. Each CDR3 is given with its conserved first and last residue. The D gene is left open where the match is weak. Some rows mark clone size as missing; the rest say once, few, many or name a class of expanded clone.

j_call clone_size v_call d_call cdr3_nt cdr3_aa
TRBJ1-4 . TRBV4-1 . TGCGCCAGCACCCGGGGAGGGGGTTACAATGAAAAACTGTTTTTT CASTRGGGYNEKLFF
TRBJ1-6 . TRBV5-1 . TGCGCCAGCAGCTTAGCAGGACGCAATTCACCCCTCCACTTT CASSLAGRNSPLHF
TRBJ2-7 . TRBV27 TRBD1 TGTGCCAGCAGTCTATCCGGGACAGGGGGCCACGAGCAGTACTTC CASSLSGTGGHEQYF
TRBJ2-4 . TRBV9 . TGTGCCAGCAGCGTAGGTTCTGGGGGCGCGCGAAACATTCAGTACTTC CASSVGSGGARNIQYF
TRBJ1-5 . TRBV27 . TGTGCCAGCAGTTTCTTGGGGGATCAGCCCCAGCATTTT CASSFLGDQPQHF
TRBJ2-3 . TRBV7-2 TRBD1 TGTGCCAGCAGCTTTCGACAGGGAAACACAGATACGCAGTATTTT CASSFRQGNTDTQYF
TRBJ1-5 . TRBV4-1 . TGCGCCAGCAGCCAAGGGTGGGATAGCAATCAGCCCCAGCATTTT CASSQGWDSNQPQHF
TRBJ1-2 . TRBV29-1 . TGCAGCGCCGGGGGTTCCAACTATGGCTACACCTTC CSAGGSNYGYTF
TRBJ1-6 . TRBV7-9 . TGTGCCAGCAGCTTAGTTGGGACCGAACACTCACCCCTCCACTTT CASSLVGTEHSPLHF
TRBJ1-1 few TRBV7-8 . TGTGCCAGCAGCCTAGGACGATCGATGGACACTGAAGCTTTCTTT CASSLGRSMDTEAFF
TRBJ2-7 . TRBV6-6 . TGTGCCAGCAGGCCCCCGAGGAGCGGGTACGAGCAGTACTTC CASRPPRSGYEQYF
TRBJ2-2 . TRBV6-1 TRBD1 TGTGCCAGCGGTAGACAGGGGGGCAGAGCCGGGGAGCTGTTTTTT CASGRQGGRAGELFF
TRBJ2-1 . TRBV7-3 TRBD2 TGTGCCAGCAGCTTACTAGCGGGAGGAAGGAATGAGCAGTTCTTC CASSLLAGGRNEQFF
TRBJ2-2 . TRBV7-2 . TGTGCCAGCAGCTTAAATCGTCCAGGGGGAGGAACCGGGGAGCTGTTTTTT CASSLNRPGGGTGELFF
TRBJ1-5 . TRBV27 . TGTGCCAGCAGTTCGGGGTATAGCAATCAGCCCCAGCATTTT CASSSGYSNQPQHF
TRBJ2-7 . TRBV2 TRBD1 TGTGCCAGCAGTGCGACAGGGGGCTCCTACGAGCAGTACTTC CASSATGGSYEQYF
TRBJ1-2 . TRBV19 . TGTGCCAGTAGTATGGGCAGTACCCTCTATGGCTACACCTTC CASSMGSTLYGYTF
TRBJ2-3 . TRBV6-4 . TGTGCCAGCAGTGTCGCTAGCACAGATACGCAGTATTTT CASSVASTDTQYF
TRBJ1-1 . TRBV5-1 . TGCGCCAGCAAAGCAGGACTGACAGGGAACACTGAAGCTTTCTTT CASKAGLTGNTEAFF
TRBJ1-2 . TRBV2 . TGTGCCAGCAGTGAAAGGGATTACTATGTGGGCTACACCTTC CASSERDYYVGYTF